The sequence of this T cell receptor (beta chain) was determined in a study of T cells of healthy individuals. TCRdb re-called the 5' RACE reads through MiXCR, storing one row per CDR3 protein. The top ten clones hold 6% to 8% of a sample with nearly 100,000 distinct CDR3 sequences, approximately 16% of them seen once. V was trimmed by 8 bases and J by 2 bases, leaving 13 bases between them. The CDR3 is made up of 12 amino acids. The V gene's germline CDR1 is DFQATT and CDR2 SNEGSKA (reference sequence). This clonotype was sampled from a human donor in good health. This chain connects TRBV20-1 to TRBJ2-7; the D is unclear. This CDR3 reads CSTQPDAYEQYF. In DNA form, the CDR3 reads TGCAGTACACAGCCCGACGCCTACGAGCAGTACTTC.